The 15 T cell receptor beta chains in this list originate from one sample, sequenced in a study of cytomegalovirus exposure and HLA in healthy donors. PCR was performed using 60 Vbeta and 13 Jbeta primers. Data came from immunoSEQ multiplex PCR; TCRdb stores just in-frame clones and leaves some out. The table shows 170,000 or so clones, with approximately 78% occurring only once. The sequenced sample was PBMCs. Receptors were obtained from a woman between 45 and 65 years old in good health and CMV-seropositive.

The count of this clone is one. This chain uses TRBV11-3 with TRBJ2-4; the match to TRBD1 covers 11 bases. The V segment lost 5 bases and the J segment 8 bases; nucleotides outside the gene matches: 5. This CDR3 has 14 amino acids. Germline CDR1 is SGHNT and CDR2 is YENEEA. Here the CDR3 reads CASSPGQGADIQYF. CDR3 coding DNA: TGTGCCAGCAGCCCAGGACAGGGGGCGGACATTCAGTACTTC.

This chain uses TRBV19 with TRBJ2-2, with 9 positions matching TRBD1. The length of the CDR3 is 17 residues. V lost 8 bases to trimming and J lost 5 bases; unmatched junction nucleotides: 15. CDR1 LNHDA and CDR2 SQIVND come from the germline V gene (reference sequence). The CDR3 DNA reads TGTGCCAGTTATCAACATCCCGGGACAGGGACGACCGGGGAGCTGTTTTTT. As protein: CASYQHPGTGTTGELFF. The full variable domain, with the rest looked up from reference TRBV19 and TRBJ2-2, is DGGITQSPKYLFRKEGQNVTLSCEQNLNHDAMYWYRQDPGQGLRLIYYSQIVNDFQKGDIAEGYSVSREKKESFPLTVTSAQKNPTAFYLCASYQHPGTGTTGELFFGEGSRLTVL.

This chain's CDR3 is CASSSLHTSTDTQYF. CDR3 in DNA: TGTGCCAGCAGCTCACTTCATACTAGCACAGATACGCAGTATTTT. The V gene is TRBV5-5, the J gene TRBJ2-3; D is uncertain. Germline V gene lookup returns CDR1 SGHKS and CDR2 YYEKEE (reference sequence). Trimming left V 3 bases short and J 0 bases short, with 11 bases between. The CDR3 is 15 amino acids.

V is TRBV5-1 and J is TRBJ1-2; TRBD1 might be the D (5 bases). CDR3 size: 12 residues. The germline CDR1 and CDR2 sequences are SGHRS and YFSETQ. Trimming pared 4 bases from V and 4 bases from J, leaving 8 bases between. CDR3 DNA sequence: TGCGCCAGCAGCCAGGGAGGCTATGGCTACACCTTC. It translates to CASSQGGYGYTF.

The chain employs TRBV7-6 and TRBJ2-3; no clear D gene. CDR3 length: 13 residues. The V gene lost 0 bases and the J gene lost 4 bases, with 5 bases spanning the gap. Germline V gene sequence: CDR1 SGHVS, CDR2 FNYEAQ. CDR3 nucleotide sequence: TGTGCCAGCAGCTTAGCGCTATCAGATACGCAGTATTTT. Translation gives CASSLALSDTQYF.

This chain joins TRBV30 and TRBJ2-7; 8 nucleotides agree with TRBD1. This CDR3 is 14 amino acids long. V gave up 0 bases and J gave up 5 bases; unmatched junction bases: 6. CDR1 GTSNPN and CDR2 SVGIG come from the germline V gene (reference sequence). The CDR3 reads CAWSVGQGTDEQYF. The CDR3 DNA follows: TGTGCCTGGAGTGTCGGACAGGGTACGGACGAGCAGTACTTC.

Only a few counts were recorded for this clone. The chain has TRBV29-1 and TRBJ2-7; 7 bases map to TRBD1. The CDR3 length is 15 residues. Germline V gene sequence: CDR1 SQVTM, CDR2 ANQGSEA. The trim removed 3 bases at V and 3 bases at J, leaving 11 bases unmatched. In DNA form, the CDR3 reads TGCAGCGTTGAGGGGACAGAGACAGGAGGCTACGAGCAGTACTTC. Amino acid sequence: CSVEGTETGGYEQYF.

This rearrangement joins TRBV15 to TRBJ2-5, with a weak D call TRBD2 (7 bases). The germline CDR1 and CDR2 sequences are LNHNV and YYDKDF (reference sequence). The CDR3 loop spans 14 amino acids. The V end lost 3 bases, the J end lost 5 bases, and 13 bases lay between the germline ends. CDR3 in DNA: TGTGCCACCAGCAGGGGAGGGGGTCGGGAGACCCAGTACTTC. Its translation: CATSRGGGRETQYF.

CDR3 amino acids: CASSGRTSGGSTDTQYF. In nucleotides, the CDR3 is TGTGCCAGCAGCGGGAGGACTAGCGGGGGTAGCACAGATACGCAGTATTTT. This chain uses TRBV11-3 with TRBJ2-3, with 13 bases that match TRBD2. V was clipped by 5 bases and J by 0 bases; unmatched bases: 5. This CDR3 has 17 residues. From germline, CDR1 is SGHNT and CDR2 YENEEA. Looking up the rest from reference TRBV11-3 and TRBJ2-3 gives the full variable domain: EAGVVQSPRYKIIEKKQPVAFWCNPISGHNTLYWYLQNLGQGPELLIRYENEEAVDDSQLPKDRFSAERLKGVDSTLKIQPAELGDSAVYLCASSGRTSGGSTDTQYFGPGTRLTVL.

The gene calls are TRBV6-5 and TRBJ1-1; maybe TRBD1 (6 bases). In germline, CDR1 is MNHEY, CDR2 SVGAGI. This CDR3 has 12 residues. V was shortened by 2 bases and J by 6 bases, with 7 bases between the two germline ends. CDR3 DNA sequence: TGTGCCAGCAGTTACCCAGGGGCTGAAGCTTTCTTT. Its translation is CASSYPGAEAFF.

This clone appeared a single time. The chain carries TRBV7-6 and TRBJ2-5; TRBD1 might be the D (5 bases). The CDR3 length is 15 residues. V lost 1 base, J lost 5 bases, and 14 bases lay in between. Germline CDR1 and CDR2: SGHVS and FNYEAQ. The CDR3 bases are TGTGCCAGCAGCTTAGACAGGCGGTTGGAGGAGACCCAGTACTTC. Protein sequence: CASSLDRRLEETQYF.

The V and J genes are TRBV5-1 and TRBJ1-2; TRBD1 matches 7 bases. The germline CDR1 and CDR2 sequences are SGHRS and YFSETQ. V lost 0 bases and J lost 1; bases outside the gene matches: 0. The CDR3 covers 14 residues. Here the CDR3 reads CASSLGQGNYGYTF. The CDR3 bases are TGCGCCAGCAGCTTGGGACAGGGTAACTATGGCTACACCTTC.

The chain links TRBV5-6 to TRBJ2-3, with 7 bases aligning to TRBD1. The V segment lost 2 bases and the J segment 0 bases; nucleotides outside the gene matches: 3. Per germline, CDR1 SGHDT and CDR2 YYEEEE. The CDR3 extends over 15 amino acids. CDR3 bases: TGTGCCAGCAGCTTAAGGGGGCCTAGCACAGATACGCAGTATTTT. Protein sequence: CASSLRGPSTDTQYF.

The chain joins TRBV5-1 to TRBJ1-1; possible D gene TRBD1, 5 bases. The CDR3 totals 12 residues. Germline lookup yields CDR1 SGHRS and CDR2 YFSETQ. V was trimmed by 0 bases and J by 6 bases, leaving 6 bases between them. This chain's CDR3 is CASSLEGSEAFF. The CDR3 nucleotides read TGCGCCAGCAGCTTGGAGGGGTCTGAAGCTTTCTTT.

This chain uses TRBV21-1 with TRBJ2-5; the D call TRBD2 from the table was never checked on the DNA. TRBV21-1 is shown as a pseudogene. This CDR3 has 14 amino acids. The CDR3 is CASSKEGGEETQYF. The DNA for the CDR3 is TGTGCCAGCAGCAAAGAGGGAGGGGAAGAGACCCAGTACTTC.